This T cell receptor beta chain appears in the sequencing data of a study of CD8+ T cells in alopecia areata. The sample's treatment: oral pan-JAK inhibitor, 5-10 mg twice daily. With 6 bases removed from V and 10 bases from J, the gap between germline ends came to 16 bases. Looked up from germline, CDR1 is SQVTM and CDR2 is ANQGSEA. The CDR3 has 13 residues. The authors extracted RNA and reverse transcribed it into cDNA as the sequencing template. Libraries were prepared by immunoSEQ multiplex PCR; TCRdb keeps only in-frame clonotypes and omits some of them. The data show around 100,000 clones, with roughly 56% seen just once and roughly 3.5% held by the top ten. This clone has only a few counts. The identical CDR3 is also encoded by other nucleotide sequences in the sample.

The chain is built from TRBV29-1 and TRBJ1-6; a possible D gene is TRBD1 (5 bases). This receptor was identified in a human donor with alopecia areata. This sample comprised CD4+ T cells sorted from blood, obtained at week 24, from a patient treated with tofacitinib. CDR3 loop: CSVAGTEGSPLHF. The CDR3 nucleotides are TGCAGCGTAGCCGGGACTGAGGGGTCACCCCTCCACTTT.